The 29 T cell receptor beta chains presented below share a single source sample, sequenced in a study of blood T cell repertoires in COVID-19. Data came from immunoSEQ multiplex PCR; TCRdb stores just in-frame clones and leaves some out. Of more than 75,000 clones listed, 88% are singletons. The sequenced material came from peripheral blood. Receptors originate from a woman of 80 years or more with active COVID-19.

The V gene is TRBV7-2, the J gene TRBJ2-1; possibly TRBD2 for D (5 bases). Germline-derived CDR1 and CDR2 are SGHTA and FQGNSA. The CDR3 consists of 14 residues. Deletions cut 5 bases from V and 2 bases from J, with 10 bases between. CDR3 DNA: TGTGCCAGCAGCCGGCCGGGGACCTACAATGAGCAGTTCTTC. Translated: CASSRPGTYNEQFF.

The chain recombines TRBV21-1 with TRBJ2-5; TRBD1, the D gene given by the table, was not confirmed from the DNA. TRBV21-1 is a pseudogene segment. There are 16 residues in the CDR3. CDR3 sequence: CASSNVSGNDGETQYF. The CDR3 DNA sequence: TGTGCCAGCAGCAATGTATCAGGGAACGATGGAGAGACCCAGTACTTC.

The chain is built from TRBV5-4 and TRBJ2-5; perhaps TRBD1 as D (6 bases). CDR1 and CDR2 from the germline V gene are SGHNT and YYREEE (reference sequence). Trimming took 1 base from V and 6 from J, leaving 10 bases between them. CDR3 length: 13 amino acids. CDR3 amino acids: CASSLTGLQTQYF. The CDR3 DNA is TGTGCCAGCAGCTTGACAGGGTTACAGACCCAGTACTTC.

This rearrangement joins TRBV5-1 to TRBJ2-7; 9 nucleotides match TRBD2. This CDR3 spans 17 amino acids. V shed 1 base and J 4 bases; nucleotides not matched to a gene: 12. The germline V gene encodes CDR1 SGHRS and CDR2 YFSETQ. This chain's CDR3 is CASSLWASGTTLYEQYF. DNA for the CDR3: TGCGCCAGCAGCTTGTGGGCTAGCGGGACCACCTTGTACGAGCAGTACTTC. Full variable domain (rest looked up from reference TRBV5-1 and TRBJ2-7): KAGVTQTPRYLIKTRGQQVTLSCSPISGHRSVSWYQQTPGQGLQFLFEYFSETQRNKGNFPGRFSGRQFSNSRSEMNVSTLELGDSALYLCASSLWASGTTLYEQYFGPGTRLTVT.

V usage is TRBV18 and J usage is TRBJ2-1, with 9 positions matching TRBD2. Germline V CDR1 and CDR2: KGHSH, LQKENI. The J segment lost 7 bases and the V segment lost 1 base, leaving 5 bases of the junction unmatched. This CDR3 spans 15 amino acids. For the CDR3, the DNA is TGTGCCAGCTCACCACTAGCGGGAGTGGGAAATGAGCAGTTCTTC. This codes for CASSPLAGVGNEQFF.

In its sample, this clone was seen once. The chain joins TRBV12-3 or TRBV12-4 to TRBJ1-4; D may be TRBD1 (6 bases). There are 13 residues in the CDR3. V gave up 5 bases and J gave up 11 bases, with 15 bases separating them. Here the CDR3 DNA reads TGTGCCAGCAGTGCCCAGGGGTTTGGGAAACTGTTTTTT. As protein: CASSAQGFGKLFF.

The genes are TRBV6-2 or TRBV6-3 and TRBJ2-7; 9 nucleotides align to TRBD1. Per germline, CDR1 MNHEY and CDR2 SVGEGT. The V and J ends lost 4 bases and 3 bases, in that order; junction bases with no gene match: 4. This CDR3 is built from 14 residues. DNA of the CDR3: TGTGCCAGCAGTTCGGGACAGGGATTCTACGAGCAGTACTTC. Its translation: CASSSGQGFYEQYF.

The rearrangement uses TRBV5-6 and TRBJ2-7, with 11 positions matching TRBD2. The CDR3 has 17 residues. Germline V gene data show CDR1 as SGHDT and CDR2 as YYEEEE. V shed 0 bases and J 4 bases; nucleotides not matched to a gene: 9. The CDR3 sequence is CASSLVRLAGGRYEQYF. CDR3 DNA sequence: TGTGCCAGCAGCTTGGTTCGGCTAGCGGGAGGTCGATACGAGCAGTACTTC.

The CDR3 sequence: CASSEAYGDRDREAFF. CDR3 DNA sequence: TGTGCCAGCAGTGAAGCGTACGGGGACAGGGACAGAGAAGCTTTCTTT. The chain combines TRBV6-1 with TRBJ1-1, with 9 bases lining up with TRBD1. Germline-derived CDR1 and CDR2 are MNHNS and SASEGT. V shed 0 bases, J shed 8 bases, and the junction held 10 bases outside the gene matches. CDR3 length equals 16 residues.

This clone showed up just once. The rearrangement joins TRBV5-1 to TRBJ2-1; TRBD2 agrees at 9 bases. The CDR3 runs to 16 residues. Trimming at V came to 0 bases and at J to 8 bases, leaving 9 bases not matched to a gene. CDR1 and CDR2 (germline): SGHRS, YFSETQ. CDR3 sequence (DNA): TGCGCCAGCAGCTTGGTGCTAGCGGGATCTAGCGATGAGCAGTTCTTC. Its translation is CASSLVLAGSSDEQFF.

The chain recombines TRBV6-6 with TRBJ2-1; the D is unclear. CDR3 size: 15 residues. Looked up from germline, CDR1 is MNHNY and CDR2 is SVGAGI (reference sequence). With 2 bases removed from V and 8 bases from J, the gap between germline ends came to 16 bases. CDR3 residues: CASSYDQRPSDEQFF. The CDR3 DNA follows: TGTGCCAGCAGTTACGACCAACGGCCCAGCGATGAGCAGTTCTTC.

CDR3: CASSFEGAANYGYTF. The CDR3 region has the DNA TGTGCCAGCAGCTTCGAAGGGGCAGCTAACTATGGCTACACCTTC. This chain connects TRBV5-6 to TRBJ1-2; D might be TRBD1 (5 bases). This CDR3 is 15 amino acids long. Germline V CDR1 and CDR2: SGHDT, YYEEEE. Trimming left V 2 bases short and J 0 bases short, with 11 bases between.

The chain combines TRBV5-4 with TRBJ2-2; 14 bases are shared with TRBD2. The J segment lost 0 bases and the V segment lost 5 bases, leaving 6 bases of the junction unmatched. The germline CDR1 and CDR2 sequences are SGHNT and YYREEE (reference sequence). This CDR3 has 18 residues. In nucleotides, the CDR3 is TGTGCCAGCAGATTGACTAGCGGGAGGGGACCGAACACCGGGGAGCTGTTTTTT. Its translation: CASRLTSGRGPNTGELFF.

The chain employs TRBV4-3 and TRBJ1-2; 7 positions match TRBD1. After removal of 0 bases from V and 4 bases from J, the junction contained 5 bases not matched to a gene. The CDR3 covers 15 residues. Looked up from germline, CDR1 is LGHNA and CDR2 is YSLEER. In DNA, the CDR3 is TGCGCCAGCAGCCAAGAGTGGGACAGCCTCTATGGCTACACCTTC. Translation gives CASSQEWDSLYGYTF.

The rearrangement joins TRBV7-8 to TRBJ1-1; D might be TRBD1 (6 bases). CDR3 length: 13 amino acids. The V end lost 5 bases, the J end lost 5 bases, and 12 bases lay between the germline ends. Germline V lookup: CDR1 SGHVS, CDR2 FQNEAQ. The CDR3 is CASSAGQMTEAFF. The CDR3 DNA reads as TGTGCCAGCAGCGCCGGACAGATGACTGAAGCTTTCTTT.

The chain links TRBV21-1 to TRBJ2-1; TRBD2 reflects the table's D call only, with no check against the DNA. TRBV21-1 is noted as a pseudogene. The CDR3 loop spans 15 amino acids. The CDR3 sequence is CASRRAGSSYNEQFF. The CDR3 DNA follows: TGTGCCAGCAGACGGGCGGGTAGCTCCTACAATGAGCAGTTCTTC.

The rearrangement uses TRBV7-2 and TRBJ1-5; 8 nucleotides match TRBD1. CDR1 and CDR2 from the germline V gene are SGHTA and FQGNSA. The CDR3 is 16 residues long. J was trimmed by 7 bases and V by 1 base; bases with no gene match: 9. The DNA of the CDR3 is TGTGCCAGCAGCTTAGAGGCCCGCGGACAGGGCCAGCCCCAGCATTTT. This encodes CASSLEARGQGQPQHF.

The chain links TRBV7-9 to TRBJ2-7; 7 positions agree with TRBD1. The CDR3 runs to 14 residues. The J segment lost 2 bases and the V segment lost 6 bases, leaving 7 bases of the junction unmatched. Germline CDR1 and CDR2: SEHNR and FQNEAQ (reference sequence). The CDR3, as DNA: TGTGCCAGCAGTCCGACAGGGAAACCCTACGAGCAGTACTTC. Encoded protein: CASSPTGKPYEQYF.

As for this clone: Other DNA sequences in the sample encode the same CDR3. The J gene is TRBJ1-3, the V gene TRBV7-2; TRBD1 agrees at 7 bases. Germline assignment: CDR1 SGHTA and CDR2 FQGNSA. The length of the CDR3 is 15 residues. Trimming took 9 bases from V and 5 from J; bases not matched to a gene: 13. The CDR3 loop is CASSPGRGLRNTIYF. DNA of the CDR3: TGTGCCAGTAGCCCCGGGAGGGGGCTTAGAAACACCATATATTTT.

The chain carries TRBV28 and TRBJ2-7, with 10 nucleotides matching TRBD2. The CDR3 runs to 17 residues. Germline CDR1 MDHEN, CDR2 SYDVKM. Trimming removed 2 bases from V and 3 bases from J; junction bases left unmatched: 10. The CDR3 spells CASSLSRGTSVNYEQYF. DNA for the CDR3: TGTGCCAGCAGTTTAAGTCGAGGGACTAGCGTTAACTACGAGCAGTACTTC.

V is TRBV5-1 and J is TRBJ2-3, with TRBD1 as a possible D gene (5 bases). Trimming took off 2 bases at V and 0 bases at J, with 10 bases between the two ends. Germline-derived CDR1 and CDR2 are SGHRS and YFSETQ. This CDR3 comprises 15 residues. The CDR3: CASSLAGLSTDTQYF. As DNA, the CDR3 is TGCGCCAGCAGCTTAGCAGGGCTTAGCACAGATACGCAGTATTTT.

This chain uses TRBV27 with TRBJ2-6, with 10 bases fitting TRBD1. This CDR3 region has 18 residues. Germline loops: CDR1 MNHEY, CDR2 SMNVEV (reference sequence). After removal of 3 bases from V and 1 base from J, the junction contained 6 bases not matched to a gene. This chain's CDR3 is CASSFLGQGMSGANVLTF. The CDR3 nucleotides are TGTGCCAGCAGTTTTTTGGGACAGGGGATGTCTGGGGCCAACGTCCTGACTTTC.

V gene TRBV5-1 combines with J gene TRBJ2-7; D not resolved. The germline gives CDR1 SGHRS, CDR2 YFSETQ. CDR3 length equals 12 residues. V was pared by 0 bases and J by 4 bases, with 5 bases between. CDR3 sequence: CASSLGDYEQYF. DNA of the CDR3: TGCGCCAGCAGCTTGGGAGATTACGAGCAGTACTTC.

DNA for the CDR3: TGTGCCAGCATCTCTGGTAGGCGGGAGAGCGCAAACATTCAGTACTTC. Amino acid sequence: CASISGRRESANIQYF. The rearrangement uses TRBV5-6 and TRBJ2-4; the match to TRBD2 covers 7 bases. Germline values: CDR1 SGHDT, CDR2 YYEEEE. The CDR3 has 16 residues. V lost 6 bases to trimming and J lost 6 bases; unmatched junction nucleotides: 15.

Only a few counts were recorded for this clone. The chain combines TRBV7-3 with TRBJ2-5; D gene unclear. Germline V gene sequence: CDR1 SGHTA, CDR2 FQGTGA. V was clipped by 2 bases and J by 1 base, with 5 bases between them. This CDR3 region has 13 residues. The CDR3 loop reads CASSLQIQETQYF. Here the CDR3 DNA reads TGTGCCAGCAGCTTACAAATCCAAGAGACCCAGTACTTC.

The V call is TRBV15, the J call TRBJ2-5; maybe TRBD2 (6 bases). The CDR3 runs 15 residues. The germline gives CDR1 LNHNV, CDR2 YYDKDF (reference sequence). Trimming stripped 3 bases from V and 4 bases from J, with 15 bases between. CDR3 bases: TGTGCCACCAGCAGGGGGGGAGCTAGCCTAGAGACCCAGTACTTC. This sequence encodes CATSRGGASLETQYF. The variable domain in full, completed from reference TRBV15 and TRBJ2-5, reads DAMVIQNPRYQVTQFGKPVTLSCSQTLNHNVMYWYQQKSSQAPKLLFHYYDKDFNNEADTPDNFQSRRPNTSFCFLDIRSPGLGDTAMYLCATSRGGASLETQYFGPGTRLLVL.

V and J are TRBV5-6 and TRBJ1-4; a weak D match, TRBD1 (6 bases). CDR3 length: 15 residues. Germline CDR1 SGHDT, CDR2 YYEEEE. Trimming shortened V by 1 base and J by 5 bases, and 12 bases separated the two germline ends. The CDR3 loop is CASSLYGRGNEKLFF. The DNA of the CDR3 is TGTGCCAGCAGCTTGTACGGGAGGGGGAATGAAAAACTGTTTTTT.

CDR3 coding DNA: TGTGCCAGCAGTGAAGAGGTTAGCGTGCCCTACAATGAGCAGTTCTTC. Translation gives CASSEEVSVPYNEQFF. The J gene is TRBJ2-1, the V gene TRBV6-1, with D maybe TRBD2 (5 bases). Trimming took 1 base from V and 2 from J, leaving 12 bases between them. CDR1 is MNHNS, CDR2 SASEGT, per germline. CDR3 size: 16 residues.

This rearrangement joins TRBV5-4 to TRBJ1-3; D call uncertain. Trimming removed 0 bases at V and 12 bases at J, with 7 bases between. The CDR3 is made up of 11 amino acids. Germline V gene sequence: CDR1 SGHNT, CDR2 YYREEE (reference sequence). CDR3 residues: CASSLDWSIYF. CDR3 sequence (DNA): TGTGCCAGCAGCTTGGACTGGAGCATATATTTT.